This is a list of T cell receptor beta chains from one sample in a study of brain T cells in children with intractable seizures. Clones were sequenced by immunoSEQ multiplex PCR, and TCRdb holds only the in-frame ones, with some missing. The table records about 76,000 clones, approximately 94% of them present only once. Sample: peripheral blood, taken at surgery. The receptors were sampled from a boy less than two years old with tuberous sclerosis and intractable seizures. The CDR3 runs from the conserved cysteine through the conserved F or W. D genes are given only for firm matches. Clone size is stated in some rows and not others, as once, few, many or a class when expanded.

TRBV28	TRBJ2-7	TRBD1	once	TGTGCCAGCAGCCGGGACAGCTACGAGCAGTACTTC	CASSRDSYEQYF
TRBV6-5	TRBJ2-6	-	-	TGTGCCAGCAGGCAAGTGTTTTCTGGGGCCAACGTCCTGACTTTC	CASRQVFSGANVLTF
TRBV2	TRBJ1-2	-	-	TGTGCCAGCCACTTCTATGGCTACACCTTC	CASHFYGYTF
TRBV27	TRBJ1-1	-	-	TGTGCCAGCGGGTTCAGGGGAACTGAAGCTTTCTTT	CASGFRGTEAFF
TRBV9	TRBJ2-2	TRBD2	-	TGTGCCAGCAGCGTAGACGGGGGGGCCGGCACCGGGGAGCTGTTTTTT	CASSVDGGAGTGELFF
TRBV6-4	TRBJ2-3	TRBD2	-	TGTGCCAGCAGTGACTTAACCGAACTTACTAGCGATCACACAGATACGCAGTATTTT	CASSDLTELTSDHTDTQYF
TRBV24-1	TRBJ2-3	TRBD1	-	TGTGCCACCAGTGCCAAGACAGGGAGCACAGATACGCAGTATTTT	CATSAKTGSTDTQYF
TRBV19	TRBJ2-3	TRBD1	-	TGTGCCAGTAGTATAGTTAGGGGGCGTGGGGATACGCAGTATTTT	CASSIVRGRGDTQYF
TRBV6-2/TRBV6-3	TRBJ2-5	TRBD2	-	TGTGCCAGCAGTTATGGGGGAGCGGGGGCCACGGAGACCCAGTACTTC	CASSYGGAGATETQYF
TRBV30	TRBJ2-7	-	-	TGTGCCTGGAAGTCGGGTGCCTTCTACGAGCAGTACTTC	CAWKSGAFYEQYF
TRBV11-3	TRBJ2-2	-	-	TGTGCCAGCAGCCTCGGGACGGCGAACACCGGGGAGCTGTTTTTT	CASSLGTANTGELFF
TRBV28	TRBJ2-1	-	-	TGTGCCAGCGCCCAGGGTCCAAGTTTAGGTGAGCAGTTCTTC	CASAQGPSLGEQFF
TRBV3-1/TRBV3-2	TRBJ2-7	TRBD2	-	TGTGCCAGCAGCCCATTGACTAGCGGGGGCACCTACGAGCAGTACTTC	CASSPLTSGGTYEQYF
TRBV11-3	TRBJ2-1	TRBD2	-	TGTGCCAGCAGCTCCCGGACTAGCGGGAGTACGAATGAGCAGTTCTTC	CASSSRTSGSTNEQFF
TRBV2	TRBJ2-5	TRBD1	-	TGTGCCAGCAGTGACGGGGACAGGGCCTTCTATGAGGCCCAGTACTTC	CASSDGDRAFYEAQYF
TRBV27	TRBJ2-2	-	-	TGTGCCAGCAGTTTCCGCGGGACATCGAACACCGGGGAGCTGTTTTTT	CASSFRGTSNTGELFF
TRBV19	TRBJ2-3	TRBD2	-	TGTGCCAGTACCCCCCCCGGGGGGGGTGATACGCAGTATTTT	CASTPPGGGDTQYF
TRBV7-9	TRBJ1-2	TRBD1	-	TGTGCCAGCAGCTTATCGCTACAGGGGTTCTTCGGTGACGGCTACACCTTC	CASSLSLQGFFGDGYTF
TRBV4-1	TRBJ2-3	TRBD2	-	TGCGCCAGCAGAGCGGGACTAAGCACAGATACGCAGTATTTT	CASRAGLSTDTQYF
TRBV24-1	TRBJ1-2	-	once	TGTGCCACCAGTGATGCTAACTATGGCTACACCTTC	CATSDANYGYTF
TRBV29-1	TRBJ1-2	-	-	TGCAGCGTTTGGCAGAGGGAGGGCTACACCTTC	CSVWQREGYTF
TRBV24-1	TRBJ2-5	-	-	TGTGCCACCAGTGATTTGTCAGACGGCGAGACCCAGTACTTC	CATSDLSDGETQYF
TRBV4-1	TRBJ1-1	-	-	TGCGCCAGCAGCCACCCGAAAGGGTCGCCGAACACTGAAGCTTTCTTT	CASSHPKGSPNTEAFF
TRBV6-5	TRBJ2-2	TRBD1	-	TGTGCCGTTGACAGGGGTGACGCAACCGGGGAGCTGTTTTTT	CAVDRGDATGELFF
TRBV9	TRBJ2-5	TRBD1	-	TGTGCCAGCAGCGTAGAAGGGACAGGAAAAGAGACCCAGTACTTC	CASSVEGTGKETQYF
TRBV24-1	TRBJ2-5	-	-	TGTGCCACCAGTGATTTGGGGACTACCCAGTACTTC	CATSDLGTTQYF
TRBV7-9	TRBJ1-4	-	few	TGTGCCAGCAGCCAGATATTGACTAATGAAAAACTGTTTTTT	CASSQILTNEKLFF
TRBV5-1	TRBJ2-1	-	-	TGCGCCAGCAGCTTGTACACAGGGAACAATGAGCAGTTCTTC	CASSLYTGNNEQFF
TRBV9	TRBJ2-7	TRBD2	-	TGTGCCAGCAGCGTCTCCCCCAGCGGGAGTTACGAGCAGTACTTC	CASSVSPSGSYEQYF
TRBV7-9	TRBJ1-2	-	-	TGTGCCAGCAGCTTCGGAGGTGGCTACACCTTC	CASSFGGGYTF
TRBV12-3/TRBV12-4	TRBJ2-7	TRBD2	-	TGTGCCAGCAGTTGGGGGGGAGGATACGAGCAGTACTTC	CASSWGGGYEQYF
TRBV6-1	TRBJ1-1	-	-	TGTGCCAGCAGTGAGCGCCGCCCGGGTGGTATTTCTGAAGCTTTCTTT	CASSERRPGGISEAFF
TRBV12-3/TRBV12-4	TRBJ2-1	-	once	TGTGCCAGCAGTTTACCAGCGGATGAGCAGTTCTTC	CASSLPADEQFF
TRBV5-1	TRBJ1-1	-	-	TGCGCCAGCAGCTTGTACCACCAGAACACTGAAGCTTTCTTT	CASSLYHQNTEAFF
TRBV5-1	TRBJ2-7	TRBD1	-	TGCGCCAGCAGAGAGACAGGGGGGTACTACGAGCAGTACTTC	CASRETGGYYEQYF
TRBV6-5	TRBJ1-3	-	once	TGTGCCAGCAGTTACTCCGGGATCGCTGGAAACACCATATATTTT	CASSYSGIAGNTIYF